This T cell receptor (beta chain) originates from a study of vaccination and CD4 T cells after COVID-19. Study summary: Overlapping spike peptides of SARS-CoV-2, HCoV-NL63, HCoV-OC43 and HCoV-229E stimulated the cells.

This clonotype was counted only a few times. The antigen is not known. The treatment was: roughly 10-day PBMC culture with coronavirus spike peptide pools or control peptides (ViraFEST assay). Samples of CD4+ T cells were obtained from the unexposed donor before the COVID-19 pandemic (2011-2018). First, ViraFEST expanded antigen-specific T cells with peptide pools, and next it sequenced the TCRs. Cultured CD4+ T cells had their DNA profiled by the Oncomine TCR Beta short-read assay. MiXCR, run by TCRdb on the PCR reads, gives a single entry per CDR3 protein. The profile shows thousands of distinct CDR3 sequences, 37% of them singletons. This CDR3 region has 13 residues. Per germline, CDR1 DFQATT and CDR2 SNEGSKA (reference sequence). Trimming removed 5 bases at V and 6 bases at J, with 14 bases between.

The chain combines TRBV20-1 with TRBJ1-5; D uncertain. Source material: CD4+ T cells from blood, cultured in vitro. The origin of this receptor is a human donor in good health. Here the CDR3 DNA reads TGCAGTGCTCGGAACCTCTTAGGTCAGCCCCAGCATTTT. Amino acid sequence: CSARNLLGQPQHF.